A single T cell receptor (beta chain) is shown here with its context. This entry is derived from a study of blood T cell repertoires in COVID-19. Assay used: immunoSEQ multiplex PCR; TCRdb lists only in-frame clones, some missing. This sample has over 50,000 clones; 86% occur once, and the top ten carry 12%. V was cut by 7 bases and J by 0 bases, with 16 bases left in between. CDR1 and CDR2 from the germline V gene are SGHVS and FNYEAQ. The CDR3 totals 16 residues. The sequencing sample was made of peripheral blood. This clonotype originated in a man between 65 and 79 years old with active COVID-19. V gene TRBV7-6 combines with J gene TRBJ2-1, with D possibly TRBD2 on 7 matching bases. CDR3 loop: CASTPRGAASYNEQFF. Written as DNA, the CDR3 is TGTGCCAGCACCCCCCGGGGGGCGGCCTCCTACAATGAGCAGTTCTTC.